The 10 T cell receptor beta chains below come from one sample, sequenced in a study of T cell responses to AZD1222 COVID-19 vaccine. Sequenced by immunoSEQ multiplex PCR; TCRdb stores in-frame clones only, minus some. There are over 100,000 clones in the sample; roughly 84% occur only once, and 17% lies in the top ten. Sequencing was performed on peripheral blood, taken on day 0 of AZD1222 vaccination. These receptors were collected from an adult in good health.

This chain connects TRBV7-3 to TRBJ2-2; 7 bases map to TRBD1. The length of the CDR3 is 16 residues. Per the germline V gene, CDR1 is SGHTA and CDR2 is FQGTGA. With V trimmed by 5 bases and J by 0 bases, 6 bases remained unmatched. CDR3 nucleotides: TGTGCCAGCAGCCTCACCGGGACAGCGAACACCGGGGAGCTGTTTTTT. Protein: CASSLTGTANTGELFF.

J is TRBJ1-1 and V is TRBV20-1; unclear D gene. This CDR3 spans 12 amino acids. The V gene lost 3 bases and the J gene lost 1 base, with 6 bases spanning the gap. Germline CDR1 is DFQATT and CDR2 is SNEGSKA (reference sequence). The DNA for the CDR3 is TGCAGTGCTAGTCCAGGGAACACTGAAGCTTTCTTT. Translated, it gives CSASPGNTEAFF.

The gene calls are TRBV6-1 and TRBJ2-1, with a tentative D call TRBD2 (6 bases). The CDR3 runs 13 residues. V gave up 3 bases and J gave up 8 bases, with 11 bases separating them. Germline V CDR1 and CDR2: MNHNS, SASEGT. The CDR3 reads CASSDSGRHEQFF. Here the CDR3 DNA reads TGTGCCAGCAGTGATTCGGGGAGGCATGAGCAGTTCTTC.

The V call is TRBV7-8, the J call TRBJ2-3, with TRBD2 matching 8 bases. Germline-derived CDR1 and CDR2 are SGHVS and FQNEAQ. Trimming cost V 5 bases and J 0 bases; bases outside gene matches: 13. The CDR3 loop spans 18 amino acids. CDR3 amino acids: CASSILPAAGGSTDTQYF. The CDR3, as DNA: TGTGCCAGCAGCATATTACCCGCGGCGGGGGGAAGCACAGATACGCAGTATTTT.

This chain uses TRBV2 with TRBJ2-3; 10 bases align to TRBD2. The CDR3 spans 17 residues. Germline trimming cut 4 bases from V and 2 bases from J; bases unmatched to any gene: 9. Looked up from germline, CDR1 is SNHLY and CDR2 is FYNNEI. CDR3 residues: CASSVRSSGGNTDTQYF. As DNA, the CDR3 is TGTGCCAGCAGTGTTAGGTCTAGCGGGGGCAACACAGATACGCAGTATTTT. Full variable domain (remainder filled in from reference TRBV2 and TRBJ2-3): EPEVTQTPSHQVTQMGQEVILRCVPISNHLYFYWYRQILGQKVEFLVSFYNNEISEKSEIFDDQFSVERPDGSNFTLKIRSTKLEDSAMYFCASSVRSSGGNTDTQYFGPGTRLTVL.

The chain uses TRBV7-9 and TRBJ2-7; possible D gene TRBD1, 6 bases. V was clipped by 5 bases and J by 7 bases, with 12 bases between them. This CDR3 region has 12 residues. Looked up from germline, CDR1 is SEHNR and CDR2 is FQNEAQ (reference sequence). CDR3 coding DNA: TGTGCCAGCAGCCGAACAGGGTTTGAGCAGTACTTC. It encodes CASSRTGFEQYF.

The chain uses TRBV19 and TRBJ1-2; a possible D gene is TRBD1 (6 bases). Germline CDR1 reads LNHDA; CDR2 reads SQIVND (reference sequence). V lost 3 bases and J lost 4, with 15 bases in between. The CDR3 loop spans 15 amino acids. The CDR3 coding sequence is TGTGCCAGTAGTATCGGAGCGGGGGGCTCCTATGGCTACACCTTC. Its translation is CASSIGAGGSYGYTF.

Comments on this clone: One end of the junction is discordant with germline, which a read error may explain. The rearrangement links TRBV5-4 to TRBJ2-3, with TRBD2 matching over 14 bases. CDR3 length: 12 residues. The V gene's germline CDR1 is SGHNT and CDR2 YYREEE (reference sequence). The CDR3 DNA follows: TGTGCCAGCAGCTTGCCGGGACTAGCGGGGGATTTT. Its protein product is CASSLPGLAGDF. Variable domain in full (rest from reference TRBV5-4 and TRBJ2-3): ETGVTQSPTHLIKTRGQQVTLRCSSQSGHNTVSWYQQALGQGPQFIFQYYREEENGRGNFPPRFSGLQFPNYSSELNVNALELDDSALYLCASSLPGLAGDFGPGTRLTVL.

CDR3 sequence: CASSPGGTSQYEQFF. CDR3 DNA: TGCGCCAGCAGCCCCGGGGGGACTAGTCAATATGAGCAGTTCTTC. The genes are TRBV5-1 and TRBJ2-1; 8 nucleotides agree with TRBD2. Germline CDR1 and CDR2: SGHRS and YFSETQ. The trim removed 4 bases at V and 8 bases at J, leaving 11 bases unmatched. The CDR3 sequence is 15 residues long. The variable domain in full, completed from reference TRBV5-1 and TRBJ2-1, reads KAGVTQTPRYLIKTRGQQVTLSCSPISGHRSVSWYQQTPGQGLQFLFEYFSETQRNKGNFPGRFSGRQFSNSRSEMNVSTLELGDSALYLCASSPGGTSQYEQFFGPGTRLTVL.

The rearrangement joins TRBV24-1 to TRBJ2-5, with 12 bases aligning to TRBD1. V lost 3 bases to trimming and J lost 4 bases; unmatched junction nucleotides: 5. This CDR3 has 16 amino acids. Germline lookup yields CDR1 KGHDR and CDR2 SFDVKD. The CDR3, as DNA: TGTGCCACCAGTGATGGGGGACAGGGGGCTGGAGAGACCCAGTACTTC. It encodes CATSDGGQGAGETQYF.